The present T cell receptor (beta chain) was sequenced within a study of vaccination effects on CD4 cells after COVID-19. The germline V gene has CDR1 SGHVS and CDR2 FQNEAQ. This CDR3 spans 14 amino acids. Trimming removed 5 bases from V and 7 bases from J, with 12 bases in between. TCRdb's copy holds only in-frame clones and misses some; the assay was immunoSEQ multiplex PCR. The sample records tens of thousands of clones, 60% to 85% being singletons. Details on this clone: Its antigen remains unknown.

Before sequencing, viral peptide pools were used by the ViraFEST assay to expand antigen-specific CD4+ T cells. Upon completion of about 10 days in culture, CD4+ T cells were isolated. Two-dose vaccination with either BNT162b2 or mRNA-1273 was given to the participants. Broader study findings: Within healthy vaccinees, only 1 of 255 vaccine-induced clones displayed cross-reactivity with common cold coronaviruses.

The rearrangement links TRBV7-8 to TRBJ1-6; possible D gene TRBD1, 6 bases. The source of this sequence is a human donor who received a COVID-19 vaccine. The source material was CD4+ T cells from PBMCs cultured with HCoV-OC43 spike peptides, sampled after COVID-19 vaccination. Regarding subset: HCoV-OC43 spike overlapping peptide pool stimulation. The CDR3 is CASSPRDTNSPLHF. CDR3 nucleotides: TGTGCCAGCAGCCCCCGGGACACGAATTCACCCCTCCACTTT.